The 8 T cell receptor beta chains listed next were all sequenced from one sample in a study of blood T cells in healthy people across ages. Alongside a J-beta primer mix, a sample-barcoded 5' primer served in a second PCR lasting about 7 to 12 cycles. From the 5' RACE reads, TCRdb called clonotypes with MiXCR, one entry per CDR3 protein. The data hold hundreds of thousands of distinct CDR3 sequences, with roughly 25% observed a single time. The same sample was also studied in work on T cells of mothers and their children.

The sample was blood. The receptors here all came from a boy between 5 and 17 years old in good health.

In regard to this clonotype: A read error may produce the germline difference seen at one junction end. The gene calls are TRBV27 and TRBJ2-1, with 8 bases identical to TRBD2. Germline loops: CDR1 MNHEY, CDR2 SMNVEV (reference sequence). The CDR3 sequence is 15 residues long. The CDR3 loop reads CASSLWTSSFNEQFF. For the CDR3, the DNA is TGTGCCAGCAGTTTATGGACTAGCTCCTTCAATGAGCAGTTCTTC.

This clonotype came up a few times. The chain links TRBV21-1 to TRBJ2-5; TRBD1 was called by the table and not checked on the DNA. The DNA end is more similar to TRBJ2-7, so the J call may be wrong. TRBV21-1 is shown as a pseudogene. CDR3 size: 18 residues. CDR3 sequence (DNA): TGTGCCAGCAGCAAAGCCGGGACAAGGATCACCCCCTTCTACGAGCAGTACTTC. Protein sequence: CASSKAGTRITPFYEQYF.

The chain has TRBV5-1 and TRBJ2-1, with 9 bases aligning to TRBD2. V lost 6 bases, J lost 0 bases, and 10 bases stayed unmatched. CDR1 SGHRS and CDR2 YFSETQ come from the germline V gene. This CDR3 spans 17 amino acids. CDR3 bases: TGCGCCAGCAAAAGGCGGGAGGGCGCTAGCTCCTACAATGAGCAGTTCTTC. Translation gives CASKRREGASSYNEQFF.

The rearrangement uses TRBV3-1 and TRBJ2-2, with a tentative D call TRBD2 (6 bases). Germline CDR1 is LGHDT and CDR2 is YNNKEL (reference sequence). The CDR3 is made up of 17 amino acids. The V end was cut by 4 bases, the J end by 1 base, with 16 bases between. Here the CDR3 DNA reads TGTGCCAGCAGCCCACGTTTCGGCGGGGTGAACACCGGGGAGCTGTTTTTT. Translating it yields CASSPRFGGVNTGELFF.

This chain links TRBV7-2 with TRBJ2-1; perhaps TRBD1 as D (6 bases). The germline V gene has CDR1 SGHTA and CDR2 FQGNSA. Trimming took off 5 bases at V and 13 bases at J, with 12 bases between the two ends. CDR3 length equals 11 residues. The CDR3 reads CASSQGLTQFF. The DNA for the CDR3 is TGTGCCAGCAGCCAGGGGCTTACCCAGTTCTTC.

This clonotype was counted only a few times. The J gene is TRBJ2-5, the V gene TRBV28, with 8 bases that match TRBD1. Germline V gene data show CDR1 as MDHEN and CDR2 as SYDVKM. The CDR3 extends over 17 amino acids. The junction had 18 bases not matched to a gene; V was cut back by 8 bases and J by 4 bases. CDR3 loop: CASRTLSEAGGLETQYF. CDR3 DNA: TGTGCCAGCCGCACTCTCTCTGAGGCAGGGGGCTTAGAGACCCAGTACTTC.

V gene TRBV7-6 combines with J gene TRBJ2-5, with 10 bases fitting TRBD2. The J call may be in error: the DNA end matches TRBJ2-1 better. The CDR3 consists of 19 residues. CDR1 and CDR2 from the germline V gene are SGHVS and FNYEAQ. This CDR3 is CASSLEAWASGRIGDEQFF. The CDR3 region has the DNA TGTGCCAGCAGCTTAGAAGCTTGGGCTAGCGGGAGAATTGGCGATGAGCAGTTCTTC.

This rearrangement joins TRBV12-3 or TRBV12-4 to TRBJ2-7; the D gene is possibly TRBD1 (6 bases). V was clipped by 9 bases and J by 2 bases, with 11 bases between them. The CDR3 runs 12 residues. CDR3 nucleotides: TGTGCCAGTAACAGGGCAACCTACGAGCAGTACTTC. Protein: CASNRATYEQYF.